What follows are 8 T cell receptor beta chains derived from one specimen sequenced in a study of shared clonotypes between healthy human individuals. Produced via immunoSEQ multiplex PCR; TCRdb's table is partial and in-frame only. Of about 980,000 clones in the sample, 70% to 85% were seen once. Sample: memory CD4+ T cells sorted from blood. Sample subset: CD45RA-negative fraction. The receptors shown here come from a man younger than 35 in good health.

Here the CDR3 DNA reads TGTGCCATCAGTGAGTTCGAGGGGACTAGTGTAGGCAATGAGCAGTTCTTC. It yields the protein CAISEFEGTSVGNEQFF. The chain uses TRBV10-3 and TRBJ2-1, with 8 nucleotides matching TRBD2. The junction had 11 bases not matched to a gene; V was cut back by 1 base and J by 6 bases. CDR1 ENHRY and CDR2 SYGVKD come from the germline V gene. This CDR3 spans 17 amino acids.

This chain connects TRBV27 to TRBJ2-3; a possible D gene is TRBD2 (5 bases). Germline V lookup: CDR1 MNHEY, CDR2 SMNVEV (reference sequence). The CDR3 is 15 residues long. Deletions cut 3 bases from V and 0 bases from J, with 10 bases between. CDR3 sequence: CASSFLATSTDTQYF. CDR3 bases: TGTGCCAGCAGTTTTCTAGCAACTAGCACAGATACGCAGTATTTT.

The chain carries TRBV6-6 and TRBJ1-3; possible D gene TRBD1, 5 bases. The CDR3 consists of 15 residues. CDR1 is MNHNY and CDR2 is SVGAGI in the germline V gene (reference sequence). V lost 8 bases to trimming and J lost 0 bases, with 14 bases between them. The CDR3 DNA reads as TGTGCCAGCGGGGGATGGGAAATCTCTGGAAACACCATATATTTT. Translated, it gives CASGGWEISGNTIYF.

This clone has ten or more counts. The chain couples TRBV28 to TRBJ1-1; 10 bases line up with TRBD1. V gave up 8 bases and J gave up 6 bases; unmatched junction bases: 12. The CDR3 extends over 15 amino acids. In germline, CDR1 is MDHEN, CDR2 SYDVKM. The CDR3 loop reads CASGYAGQGFAEAFF. CDR3 DNA sequence: TGTGCCAGCGGATACGCGGGACAGGGGTTCGCTGAAGCTTTCTTT. The full variable domain, its missing parts supplied by reference TRBV28 and TRBJ1-1, is DVKVTQSSRYLVKRTGEKVFLECVQDMDHENMFWYRQDPGLGLRLIYFSYDVKMKEKGDIPEGYSVSREKKERFSLILESASTNQTSMYLCASGYAGQGFAEAFFGQGTRLTVV.

V usage is TRBV18 and J usage is TRBJ2-5; 9 bases are shared with TRBD1. The CDR3 has 14 amino acids. V shed 2 bases and J 5 bases; nucleotides not matched to a gene: 3. The germline V gene has CDR1 KGHSH and CDR2 LQKENI. The CDR3 DNA sequence: TGTGCCAGCTCACCATCCGGGACAGGGGAGACCCAGTACTTC. This translates into CASSPSGTGETQYF.

Turning to this clone: A far larger clone lies a single base away; this is likely a read error. The chain joins TRBV7-6 to TRBJ2-5; 8 bases agree with TRBD2. J lost 5 bases, V lost 5 bases, and 1 base had no gene match. Per the germline V gene, CDR1 is SGHVS and CDR2 is FNYEAQ. CDR3 length: 12 amino acids. The CDR3 is CASSERGETQYF. The CDR3 region has the DNA TGTGCCAGCAGCGAGCGGGGGGAGACCCAGTACTTC.

The chain couples TRBV11-2 to TRBJ2-7; the D is unclear. This CDR3 comprises 16 residues. Germline V gene lookup returns CDR1 SGHAT and CDR2 FQNNGV. V was trimmed by 2 bases and J by 2 bases, leaving 16 bases between them. The CDR3 here is CASSLSSTIATYEQYF. Here the CDR3 DNA reads TGTGCCAGCAGCTTAAGTTCCACGATCGCAACCTACGAGCAGTACTTC.

In this sample, this clone turned up many times. The CDR3 DNA reads as TGTGCCAGCAGGGCCGACCGAACGCCTAACTATGGCTACACCTTC. Its protein product is CASRADRTPNYGYTF. V is TRBV2 and J is TRBJ1-2; D gene unclear. Germline values: CDR1 SNHLY, CDR2 FYNNEI. V lost 6 bases and J lost 0, with 14 bases in between. The CDR3 is 15 residues long.